The rows below give T cell receptor beta chains drawn from one sample of a study of blood T cells in healthy people across ages. One entry per CDR3 protein results from TCRdb running MiXCR on the 5' RACE reads. This table has over 1,500,000 distinct CDR3 sequences, around 40% appearing once. Sequencing used blood. The receptor set was obtained from a human donor in good health. Both conserved end residues are trimmed from each CDR3. Size is omitted from some rows. Given values are once, few, many or a class for expanded clones.

CDR3 protein,clone size,V gene
ASSLAGAGTGDYGYT,NA,TRBV11-2
SGYKGNAIY,NA,TRBV29-1
ASSLSSVLGSAQY,once,TRBV6-5
ASRGRGGNYGYT,NA,TRBV12-3/TRBV12-4
ASSRPGPGYFYEQY,few,TRBV12-3/TRBV12-4
ANSLGGPGANVLT,NA,TRBV7-3
SASRTRGLAANTGELF,NA,TRBV20-1
ASRNSSYNEQF,few,TRBV12-3/TRBV12-4
ASTLGQGSYNEQF,NA,TRBV12-3/TRBV12-4
ASSLYTFPQGDGYT,few,TRBV7-2
ASSLDAGADYEQY,few,TRBV13